Listed below are T cell receptor beta chains from one sample, sequenced in a study of blood T cell repertoires in COVID-19. Method: immunoSEQ multiplex PCR; TCRdb's copy keeps in-frame clones and lacks some. Of about 100,000 clones listed, about 86% were seen once; the top ten hold approximately 5.3%. Sequencing used peripheral blood. These receptors were taken from a human donor in a cohort sampled during active COVID-19. Both conserved end residues are part of each CDR3.

J gene: TRBJ2-3; V gene: TRBV7-8; CDR3 protein: CASSLLAGGPGDTQYF
J gene: TRBJ1-6; V gene: TRBV30; CDR3 protein: CAWSSRAGGSPLHF
J gene: TRBJ2-2; V gene: TRBV7-8; CDR3 protein: CASSSGQKNTGELFF
J gene: TRBJ2-7; V gene: TRBV3-1/TRBV3-2; CDR3 protein: CASSQMGGLAGGPGFEQYF
J gene: TRBJ1-2; V gene: TRBV19; CDR3 protein: CASSTRDSYGYTF
J gene: TRBJ2-4; V gene: TRBV6-1; CDR3 protein: CASSVIGGEVAKNIQYF
J gene: TRBJ2-5; V gene: TRBV3-1/TRBV3-2; CDR3 protein: CASSQERGLAGVGETQYF
J gene: TRBJ2-1; V gene: TRBV7-2; CDR3 protein: CASSLAAGGWYNEQFF
J gene: TRBJ1-6; V gene: TRBV4-1; CDR3 protein: CASSQPRRGAENSPLHF
J gene: TRBJ2-1; V gene: TRBV6-5; CDR3 protein: CASSYSSLPYNEQFF
J gene: TRBJ2-3; V gene: TRBV4-2; CDR3 protein: CASSQYLLAERTDTQYF
J gene: TRBJ2-1; V gene: TRBV24-1; CDR3 protein: CATSDPRVSYNEQFF
J gene: TRBJ1-2; V gene: TRBV12-3/TRBV12-4; CDR3 protein: CASSFDWPSGYTF
J gene: TRBJ2-1; V gene: TRBV11-3; CDR3 protein: CASSGQGNEQFF
J gene: TRBJ1-1; V gene: TRBV6-2/TRBV6-3; CDR3 protein: CASSYSAENTEAFF
J gene: TRBJ2-1; V gene: TRBV7-9; CDR3 protein: CASSRPRQDYNEQFF
J gene: TRBJ2-7; V gene: TRBV2; CDR3 protein: CASSLPGQGSSYEQYF
J gene: TRBJ1-6; V gene: TRBV7-2; CDR3 protein: CASSSLPTGGNSPLHF
J gene: TRBJ2-3; V gene: TRBV29-1; CDR3 protein: CSARTTDTNTQYF
J gene: TRBJ2-2; V gene: TRBV7-9; CDR3 protein: CASSLVGRDTNTGELFF
J gene: TRBJ2-5; V gene: TRBV27; CDR3 protein: CASSHATLAGVFETQYF
J gene: TRBJ1-4; V gene: TRBV5-1; CDR3 protein: CASSLGGPSNEKLFF
J gene: TRBJ2-7; V gene: TRBV20-1; CDR3 protein: CSASVVAGGLINYEQYF
J gene: TRBJ2-1; V gene: TRBV9; CDR3 protein: CASSVEILAEQFF
J gene: TRBJ2-7; V gene: TRBV6-5; CDR3 protein: CATLYRDRGYEQYF
J gene: TRBJ2-7; V gene: TRBV4-2; CDR3 protein: CASSQAISGGTYEQYF
J gene: TRBJ2-6; V gene: TRBV5-1; CDR3 protein: CASSDGQVNVLTF
J gene: TRBJ1-2; V gene: TRBV6-5; CDR3 protein: CASSYAGGGYGYTF
J gene: TRBJ2-5; V gene: TRBV2; CDR3 protein: CASSDPAGVEETQYF
J gene: TRBJ1-6; V gene: TRBV10-2; CDR3 protein: CASSESAGINNSPLHF
J gene: TRBJ2-6; V gene: TRBV7-3; CDR3 protein: CASSPTGGGSGANVLTF
J gene: TRBJ2-1; V gene: TRBV6-2/TRBV6-3; CDR3 protein: CASSASVAQFF
J gene: TRBJ1-5; V gene: TRBV27; CDR3 protein: CASSFYPPDSSNQPQHF
J gene: TRBJ2-2; V gene: TRBV19; CDR3 protein: CASSTGTGITGELFF
J gene: TRBJ2-7; V gene: TRBV7-9; CDR3 protein: CASSDTSVLYEQYF
J gene: TRBJ2-3; V gene: TRBV30; CDR3 protein: CAWSVQGGGPTDTQYF